These T cell receptor beta chains were read from a single sample in a study of blood T cell repertoires in COVID-19. Produced via immunoSEQ multiplex PCR; TCRdb's table is partial and in-frame only. Here the sample spans roughly 180,000 clones, roughly 80% being singletons. The specimen was PBMCs or T cells enriched from blood (not recorded which). The source of these receptors is a woman in her forties with acute COVID-19. Both conserved end residues are trimmed from each CDR3. The D gene is left open where the match is weak. Size tells how often a clone was seen (once, few, many) or the class of an expanded clone, and some rows leave it out.

>TRBV6-5|TRBJ1-1|TRBD1|NA
ASRRGRGQTEAF
>TRBV6-2/TRBV6-3|TRBJ2-5|TRBD1|NA
ASSYPDRFFY
>TRBV19|TRBJ2-3|NA|NA
ASSPDFSDTQY
>TRBV7-2|TRBJ1-2|TRBD1|NA
ASSPTGVIYGYT
>TRBV30|TRBJ2-3|TRBD2|NA
AWSVGASGSTDTQY
>TRBV4-2|TRBJ2-3|NA|NA
ASSQGIGRSPDTQY
>TRBV3-1/TRBV3-2|TRBJ2-1|NA|NA
ASSQPQGRNEQF
>TRBV21-1|TRBJ1-1|NA|NA
ASSKEGSEAF
>TRBV5-4|TRBJ2-2|NA|few
ASRSIVANTGELF
>TRBV10-1|TRBJ1-6|NA|NA
ASSEDRINSPLH
>TRBV30|TRBJ2-3|NA|NA
AWSVLGGLTDTQY
>TRBV5-1|TRBJ2-5|TRBD2|NA
ASSKAGDRGETQY
>TRBV29-1|TRBJ1-1|NA|NA
SVQKVRGLPQGAF
>TRBV28|TRBJ2-5|NA|NA
ASSLVGGREETQY
>TRBV6-5|TRBJ1-5|NA|NA
ASSYGREYQPQH
>TRBV7-9|TRBJ1-1|NA|NA
ASSLSQRGTEAF
>TRBV7-6|TRBJ2-2|TRBD1|NA
ASSTHPQGATGELF
>TRBV5-1|TRBJ1-1|NA|many
ASSRLGTEAF
>TRBV18|TRBJ2-5|NA|NA
ASSPLVRKETQY
>TRBV10-3|TRBJ2-1|NA|NA
AISAQPPGYNEQF
>TRBV5-1|TRBJ2-5|TRBD2|NA
ASSLDRTLAGEGGETQY
>TRBV19|TRBJ2-5|TRBD1|once
ASSYGQGDRETQY
>TRBV20-1|TRBJ2-1|TRBD2|once
SASLGTSRGEQF
>TRBV19|TRBJ1-5|NA|NA
ASKSNLGSNQPQH
>TRBV7-9|TRBJ2-5|NA|NA
ASSRAGVRETQY
>TRBV9|TRBJ2-5|NA|few
ASSVGQASRETQY
>TRBV5-8|TRBJ2-3|TRBD1|NA
ASRFRGRMTDTQY
>TRBV29-1|TRBJ1-1|NA|NA
SVELRLNTEAF
>TRBV27|TRBJ2-1|TRBD1|NA
ASSSGTGANEQF
>TRBV6-5|TRBJ1-2|NA|few
ATLEIGGYGYT
>TRBV18|TRBJ2-6|NA|once
ASSPPGSSGANVLT
>TRBV7-9|TRBJ1-2|NA|few
ASSLTGHGYT
>TRBV7-8|TRBJ2-6|NA|NA
AGEKVTNVGANVLT
>TRBV30|TRBJ1-2|TRBD1|NA
AWRGQEGVYGYT
>TRBV28|TRBJ1-5|TRBD1|NA
ASSPYGGTGGWQPQH
>TRBV28|TRBJ1-5|TRBD1|NA
ASSPRGWADNQPQH
>TRBV6-5|TRBJ2-2|NA|NA
ASSGTSRTGELF
>TRBV5-6|TRBJ2-3|TRBD1|NA
ASSLTGGAYAQY
>TRBV6-5|TRBJ2-5|TRBD1|NA
ASGQGYSATQY
>TRBV12-3/TRBV12-4|TRBJ2-6|NA|NA
ASSPISDVLT
>TRBV5-4|TRBJ2-5|TRBD2|NA
ASSPGGVVETQY